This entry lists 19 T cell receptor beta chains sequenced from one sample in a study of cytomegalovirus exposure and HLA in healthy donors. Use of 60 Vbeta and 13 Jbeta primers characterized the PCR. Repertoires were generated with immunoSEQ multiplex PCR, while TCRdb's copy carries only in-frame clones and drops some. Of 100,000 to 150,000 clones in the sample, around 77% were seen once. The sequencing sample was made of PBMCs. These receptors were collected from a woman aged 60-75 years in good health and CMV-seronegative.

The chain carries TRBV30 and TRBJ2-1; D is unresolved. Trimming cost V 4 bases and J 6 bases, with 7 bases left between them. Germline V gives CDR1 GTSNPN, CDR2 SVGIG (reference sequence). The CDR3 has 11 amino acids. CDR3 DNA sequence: TGTGCCTGGACTAGGATCAATGAGCAGTTCTTC. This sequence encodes CAWTRINEQFF.

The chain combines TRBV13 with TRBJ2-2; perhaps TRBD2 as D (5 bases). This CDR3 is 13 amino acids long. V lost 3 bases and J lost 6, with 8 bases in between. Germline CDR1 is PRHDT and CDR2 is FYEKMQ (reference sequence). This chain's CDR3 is CASSFRGSGELFF. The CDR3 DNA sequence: TGTGCCAGCAGCTTCCGAGGGTCCGGGGAGCTGTTTTTT.

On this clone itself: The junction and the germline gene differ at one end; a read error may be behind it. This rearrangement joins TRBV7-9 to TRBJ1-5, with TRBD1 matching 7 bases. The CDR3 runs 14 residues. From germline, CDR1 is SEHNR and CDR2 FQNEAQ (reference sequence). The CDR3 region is CASSEGTANRPQHF. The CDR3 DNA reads TGTGCCAGCAGCGAGGGGACAGCCAATCGGCCCCAGCATTTT. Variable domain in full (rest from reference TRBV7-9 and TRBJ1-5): DTGVSQNPRHKITKRGQNVTFRCDPISEHNRLYWYRQTLGQGPEFLTYFQNEAQLEKSRLLSDRFSAERPKGSFSTLEIQRTEQGDSAMYLCASSEGTANRPQHFGDGTRLSIL.

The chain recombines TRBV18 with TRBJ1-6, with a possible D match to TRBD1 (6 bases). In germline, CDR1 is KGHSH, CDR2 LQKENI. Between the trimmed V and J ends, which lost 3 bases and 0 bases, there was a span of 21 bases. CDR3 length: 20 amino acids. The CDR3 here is CASSPTMTQGTSSYNSPLHF. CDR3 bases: TGTGCCAGCTCACCGACCATGACACAGGGCACGAGCTCCTATAATTCACCCCTCCACTTT.

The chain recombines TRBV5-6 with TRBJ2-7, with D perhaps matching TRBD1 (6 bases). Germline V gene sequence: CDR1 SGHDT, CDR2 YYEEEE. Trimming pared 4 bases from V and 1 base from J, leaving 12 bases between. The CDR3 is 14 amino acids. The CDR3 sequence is CASSKTGSSYEQYF. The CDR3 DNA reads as TGTGCCAGCAGCAAAACAGGGTCATCCTACGAGCAGTACTTC.

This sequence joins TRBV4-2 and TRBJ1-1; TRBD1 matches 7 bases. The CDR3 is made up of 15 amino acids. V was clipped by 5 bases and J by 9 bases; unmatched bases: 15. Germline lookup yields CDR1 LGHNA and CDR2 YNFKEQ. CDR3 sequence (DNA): TGTGCCAGCAGCGACTCACAGGGGCTAAGGCCAAAAGCTTTCTTT. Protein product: CASSDSQGLRPKAFF.

The CDR3 DNA reads as TGTGCCAGCAGTCGCGCGGGTCGGGAATACGAGCAGTACTTC. This gives the protein CASSRAGREYEQYF. The J gene is TRBJ2-5, the V gene TRBV6-5, with D tentatively TRBD2 (5 bases). The J call may be wrong; the DNA end is better matched by TRBJ2-7. This CDR3 is 14 amino acids long. CDR1 and CDR2 (germline): MNHEY, SVGAGI.

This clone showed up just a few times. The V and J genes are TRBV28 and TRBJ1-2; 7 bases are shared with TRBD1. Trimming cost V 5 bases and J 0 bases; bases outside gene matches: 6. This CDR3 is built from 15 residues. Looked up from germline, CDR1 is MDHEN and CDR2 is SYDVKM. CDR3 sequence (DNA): TGTGCCAGCAGTGGACAGGACCCTCCTAACTATGGCTACACCTTC. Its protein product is CASSGQDPPNYGYTF.

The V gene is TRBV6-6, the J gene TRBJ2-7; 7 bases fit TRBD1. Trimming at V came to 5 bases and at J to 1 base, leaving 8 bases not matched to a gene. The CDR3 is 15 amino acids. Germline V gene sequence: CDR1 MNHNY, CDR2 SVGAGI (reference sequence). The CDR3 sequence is CASSPRDRTSYEQYF. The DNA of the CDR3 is TGTGCCAGCAGTCCACGGGACAGAACTTCCTACGAGCAGTACTTC.

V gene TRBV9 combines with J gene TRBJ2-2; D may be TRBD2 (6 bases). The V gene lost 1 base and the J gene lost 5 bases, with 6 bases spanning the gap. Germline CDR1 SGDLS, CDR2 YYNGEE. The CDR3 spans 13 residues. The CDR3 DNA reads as TGTGCCAGCAGCGTACTAGCGACCGGGGAGCTGTTTTTT. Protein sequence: CASSVLATGELFF.

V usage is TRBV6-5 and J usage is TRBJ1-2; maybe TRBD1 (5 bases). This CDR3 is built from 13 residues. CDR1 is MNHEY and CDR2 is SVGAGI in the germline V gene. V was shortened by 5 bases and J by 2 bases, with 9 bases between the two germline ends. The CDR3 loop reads CASSGAGNYGYTF. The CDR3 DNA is TGTGCCAGCAGTGGGGCCGGGAACTATGGCTACACCTTC.

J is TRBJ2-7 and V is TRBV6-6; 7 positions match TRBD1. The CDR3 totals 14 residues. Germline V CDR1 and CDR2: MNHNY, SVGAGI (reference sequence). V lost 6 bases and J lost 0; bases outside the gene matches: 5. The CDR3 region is CASRGQEISYEQYF. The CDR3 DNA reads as TGTGCCAGCAGAGGACAGGAGATCTCCTACGAGCAGTACTTC.

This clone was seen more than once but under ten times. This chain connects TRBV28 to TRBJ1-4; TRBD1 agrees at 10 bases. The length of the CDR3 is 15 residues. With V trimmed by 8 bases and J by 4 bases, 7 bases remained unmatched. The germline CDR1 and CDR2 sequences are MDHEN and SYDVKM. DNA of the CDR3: TGTGCCAGCGGAAGACGGACAGGGGGTAATGAAAAACTGTTTTTT. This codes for CASGRRTGGNEKLFF.

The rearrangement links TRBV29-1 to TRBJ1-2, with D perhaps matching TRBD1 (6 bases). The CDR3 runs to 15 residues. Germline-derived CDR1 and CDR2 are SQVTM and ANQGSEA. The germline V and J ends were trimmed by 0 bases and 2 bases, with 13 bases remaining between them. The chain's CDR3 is CSVEDRTVENYGYTF. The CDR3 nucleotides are TGCAGCGTTGAAGATAGGACAGTGGAAAACTATGGCTACACCTTC.

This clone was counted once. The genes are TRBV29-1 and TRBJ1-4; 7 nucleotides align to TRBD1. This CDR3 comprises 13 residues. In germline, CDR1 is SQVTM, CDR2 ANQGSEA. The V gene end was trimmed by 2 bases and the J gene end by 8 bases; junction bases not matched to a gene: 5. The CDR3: CSVERGLGEKLFF. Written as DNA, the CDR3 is TGCAGCGTTGAAAGGGGGCTTGGCGAAAAACTGTTTTTT.

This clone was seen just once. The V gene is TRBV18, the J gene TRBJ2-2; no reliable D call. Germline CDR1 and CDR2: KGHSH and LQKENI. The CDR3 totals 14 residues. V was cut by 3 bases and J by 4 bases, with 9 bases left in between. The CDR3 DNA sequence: TGTGCCAGCTCACCGAAATACGGCACCGGGGAGCTGTTTTTT. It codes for CASSPKYGTGELFF.

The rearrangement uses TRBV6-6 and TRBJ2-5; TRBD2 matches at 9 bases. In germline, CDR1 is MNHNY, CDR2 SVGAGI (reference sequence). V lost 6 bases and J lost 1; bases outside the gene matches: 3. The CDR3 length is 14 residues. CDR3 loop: CASSQGLAQETQYF. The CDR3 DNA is TGTGCCAGCAGCCAGGGACTAGCCCAAGAGACCCAGTACTTC.

DNA of the CDR3: TGTGCCAGCAGCTTTTGGCTAGCGGGGGGGAGGGCATGGGAGCAGTTCTTC. Translating it yields CASSFWLAGGRAWEQFF. The gene calls are TRBV11-2 and TRBJ2-1; 12 nucleotides match TRBD2. The J segment lost 10 bases and the V segment lost 3 bases, leaving 13 bases of the junction unmatched. CDR1 is SGHAT and CDR2 is FQNNGV in the germline V gene. CDR3 size: 17 residues.

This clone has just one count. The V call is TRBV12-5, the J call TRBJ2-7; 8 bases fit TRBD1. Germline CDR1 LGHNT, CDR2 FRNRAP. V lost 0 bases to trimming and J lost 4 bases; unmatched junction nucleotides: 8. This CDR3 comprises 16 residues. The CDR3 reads CASGLVLGDRSYEQYF. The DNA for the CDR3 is TGTGCTAGTGGTTTGGTACTCGGGGACAGGAGTTACGAGCAGTACTTC. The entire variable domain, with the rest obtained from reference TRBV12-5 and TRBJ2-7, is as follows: DARVTQTPRHKVTEMGQEVTMRCQPILGHNTVFWYRQTMMQGLELLAYFRNRAPLDDSGMPKDRFSAEMPDATLATLKIQPSEPRDSAVYFCASGLVLGDRSYEQYFGPGTRLTVT.